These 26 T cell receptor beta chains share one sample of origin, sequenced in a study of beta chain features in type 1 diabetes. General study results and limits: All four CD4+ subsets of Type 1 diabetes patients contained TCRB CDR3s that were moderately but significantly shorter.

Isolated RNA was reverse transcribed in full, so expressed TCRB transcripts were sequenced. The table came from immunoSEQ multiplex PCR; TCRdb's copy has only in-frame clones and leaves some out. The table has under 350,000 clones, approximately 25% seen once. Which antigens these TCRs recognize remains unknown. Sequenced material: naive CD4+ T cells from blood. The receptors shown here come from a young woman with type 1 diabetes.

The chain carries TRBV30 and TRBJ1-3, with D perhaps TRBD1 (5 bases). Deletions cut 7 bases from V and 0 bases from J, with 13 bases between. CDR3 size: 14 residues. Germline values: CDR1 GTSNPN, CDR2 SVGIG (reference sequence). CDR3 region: CASRQSTSGNTIYF. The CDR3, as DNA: TGTGCCTCTAGACAGTCCACCTCTGGAAACACCATATATTTT.

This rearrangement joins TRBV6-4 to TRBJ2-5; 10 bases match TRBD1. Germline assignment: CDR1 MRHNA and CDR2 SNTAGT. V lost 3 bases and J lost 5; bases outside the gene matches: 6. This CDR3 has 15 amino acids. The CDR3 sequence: CASSEGQGEVETQYF. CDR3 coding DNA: TGTGCCAGCAGTGAAGGACAGGGGGAGGTGGAGACCCAGTACTTC.

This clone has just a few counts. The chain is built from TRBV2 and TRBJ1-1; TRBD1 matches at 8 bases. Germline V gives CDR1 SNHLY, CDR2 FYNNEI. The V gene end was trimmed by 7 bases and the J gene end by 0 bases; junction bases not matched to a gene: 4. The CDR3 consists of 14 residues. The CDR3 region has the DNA TGTGCCAGCATAAGACAGGGGATGAACACTGAAGCTTTCTTT. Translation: CASIRQGMNTEAFF.

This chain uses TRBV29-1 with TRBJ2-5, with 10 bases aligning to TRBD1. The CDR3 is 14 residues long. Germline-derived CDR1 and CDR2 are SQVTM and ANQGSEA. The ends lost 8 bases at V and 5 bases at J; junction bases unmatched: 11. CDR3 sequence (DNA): TGCAGCTTGACAGGGGGCAAAGATTGGGAGACCCAGTACTTC. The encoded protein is CSLTGGKDWETQYF.

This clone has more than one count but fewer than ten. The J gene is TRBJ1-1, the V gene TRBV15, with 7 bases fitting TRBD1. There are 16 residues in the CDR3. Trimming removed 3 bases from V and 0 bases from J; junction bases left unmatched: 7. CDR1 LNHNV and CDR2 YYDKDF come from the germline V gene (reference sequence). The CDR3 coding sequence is TGTGCCACCAGCAGGAATGTACAGGGGTTGAACACTGAAGCTTTCTTT. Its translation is CATSRNVQGLNTEAFF. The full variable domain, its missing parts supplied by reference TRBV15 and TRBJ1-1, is DAMVIQNPRYQVTQFGKPVTLSCSQTLNHNVMYWYQQKSSQAPKLLFHYYDKDFNNEADTPDNFQSRRPNTSFCFLDIRSPGLGDTAMYLCATSRNVQGLNTEAFFGQGTRLTVV.

CDR3 protein: CASSEATGQGLDGYTF. Written as DNA, the CDR3 is TGTGCCAGCAGTGAAGCCACGGGACAGGGTTTAGATGGCTACACCTTC. The genes are TRBV6-1 and TRBJ1-2; 9 nucleotides match TRBD1. CDR1 and CDR2 from the germline V gene are MNHNS and SASEGT. J was trimmed by 6 bases and V by 0 bases; bases with no gene match: 8. There are 16 residues in the CDR3.

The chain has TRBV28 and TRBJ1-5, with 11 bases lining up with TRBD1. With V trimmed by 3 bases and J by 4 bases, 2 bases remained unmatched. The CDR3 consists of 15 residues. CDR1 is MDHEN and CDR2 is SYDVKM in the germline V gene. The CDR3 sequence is CASSFGDRGNQPQHF. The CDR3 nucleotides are TGTGCCAGCAGTTTTGGGGACAGGGGGAATCAGCCCCAGCATTTT.

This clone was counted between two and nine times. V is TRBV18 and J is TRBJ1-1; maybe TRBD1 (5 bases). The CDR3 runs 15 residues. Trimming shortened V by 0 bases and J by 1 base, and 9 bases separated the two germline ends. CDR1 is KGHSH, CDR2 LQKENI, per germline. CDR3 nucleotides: TGTGCCAGCTCACCACCGGGCAGGGCGAACACTGAAGCTTTCTTT. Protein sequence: CASSPPGRANTEAFF.

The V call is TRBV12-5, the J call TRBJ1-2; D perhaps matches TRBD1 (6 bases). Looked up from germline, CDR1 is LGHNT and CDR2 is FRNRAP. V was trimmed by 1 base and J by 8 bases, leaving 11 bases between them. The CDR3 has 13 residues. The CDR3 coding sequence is TGTGCTAGTGGTTTGGGACAGGTGGGCGGCTACACCTTC. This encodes CASGLGQVGGYTF.

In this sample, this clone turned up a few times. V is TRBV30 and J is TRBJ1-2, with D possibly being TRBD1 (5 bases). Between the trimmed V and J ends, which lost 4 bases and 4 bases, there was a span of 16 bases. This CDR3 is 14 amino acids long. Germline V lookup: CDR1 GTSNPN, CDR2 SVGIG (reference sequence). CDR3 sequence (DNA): TGTGCCTGGACCCCGGGACGGGACTTCTATGGCTACACCTTC. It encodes CAWTPGRDFYGYTF.

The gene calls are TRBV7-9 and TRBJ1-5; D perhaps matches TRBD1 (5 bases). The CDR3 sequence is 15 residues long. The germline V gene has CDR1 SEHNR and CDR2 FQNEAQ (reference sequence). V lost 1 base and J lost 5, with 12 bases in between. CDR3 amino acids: CASSLDVQGDQPQHF. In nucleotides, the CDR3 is TGTGCCAGCAGCTTAGATGTCCAGGGCGATCAGCCCCAGCATTTT.

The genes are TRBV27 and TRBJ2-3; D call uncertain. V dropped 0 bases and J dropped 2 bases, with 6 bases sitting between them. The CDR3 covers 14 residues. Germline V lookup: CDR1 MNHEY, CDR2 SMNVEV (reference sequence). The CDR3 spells CASSLSPFTDTQYF. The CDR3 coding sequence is TGTGCCAGCAGTTTATCCCCTTTCACAGATACGCAGTATTTT.

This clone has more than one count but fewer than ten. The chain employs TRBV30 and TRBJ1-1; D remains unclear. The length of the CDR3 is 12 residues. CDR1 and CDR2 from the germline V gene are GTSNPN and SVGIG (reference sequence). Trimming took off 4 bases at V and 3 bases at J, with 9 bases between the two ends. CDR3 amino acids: CAWIIQDTEAFF. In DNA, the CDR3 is TGTGCCTGGATTATTCAGGACACTGAAGCTTTCTTT.

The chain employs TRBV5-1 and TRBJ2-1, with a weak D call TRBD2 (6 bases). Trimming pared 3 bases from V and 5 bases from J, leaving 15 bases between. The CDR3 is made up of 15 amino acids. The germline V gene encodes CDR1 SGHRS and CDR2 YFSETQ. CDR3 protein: CASSWDPGDHNEQFF. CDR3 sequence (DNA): TGCGCCAGCAGCTGGGACCCGGGGGATCACAATGAGCAGTTCTTC.

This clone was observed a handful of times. The CDR3 here is CSIRGERAKNIQYF. The CDR3 bases are TGCAGCATTAGGGGTGAACGAGCCAAAAACATTCAGTACTTC. The chain uses TRBV29-1 and TRBJ2-4, with D maybe TRBD1 (5 bases). From germline, CDR1 is SQVTM and CDR2 ANQGSEA. This CDR3 has 14 residues. V lost 8 bases and J 0 bases, leaving 14 bases between the germline ends.

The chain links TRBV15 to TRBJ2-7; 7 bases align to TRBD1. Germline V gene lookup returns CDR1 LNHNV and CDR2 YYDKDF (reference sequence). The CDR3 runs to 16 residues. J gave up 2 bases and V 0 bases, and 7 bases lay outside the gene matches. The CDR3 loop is CATSRDWDRSTYEQYF. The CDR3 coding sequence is TGTGCCACCAGCAGAGATTGGGACAGAAGTACCTACGAGCAGTACTTC.

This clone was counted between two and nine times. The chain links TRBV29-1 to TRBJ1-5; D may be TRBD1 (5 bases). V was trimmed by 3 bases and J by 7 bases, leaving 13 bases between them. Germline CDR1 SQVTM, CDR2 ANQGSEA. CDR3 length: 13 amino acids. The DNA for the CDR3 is TGCAGCGTTGATCGGGGGGAAGGACAGCCCCAGCATTTT. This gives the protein CSVDRGEGQPQHF.

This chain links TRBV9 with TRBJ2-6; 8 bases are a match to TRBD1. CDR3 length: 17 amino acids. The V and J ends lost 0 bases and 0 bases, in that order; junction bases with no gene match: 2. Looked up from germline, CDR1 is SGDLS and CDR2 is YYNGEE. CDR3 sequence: CASSVGTGHSGANVLTF. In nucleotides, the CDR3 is TGTGCCAGCAGCGTAGGGACAGGGCACTCTGGGGCCAACGTCCTGACTTTC.

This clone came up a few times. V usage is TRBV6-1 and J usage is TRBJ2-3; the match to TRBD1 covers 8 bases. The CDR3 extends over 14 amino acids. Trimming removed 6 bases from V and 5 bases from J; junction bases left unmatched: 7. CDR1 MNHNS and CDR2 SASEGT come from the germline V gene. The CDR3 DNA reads TGTGCCAGCAGCCGGGACAGGAGGTTAGATACGCAGTATTTT. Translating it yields CASSRDRRLDTQYF.

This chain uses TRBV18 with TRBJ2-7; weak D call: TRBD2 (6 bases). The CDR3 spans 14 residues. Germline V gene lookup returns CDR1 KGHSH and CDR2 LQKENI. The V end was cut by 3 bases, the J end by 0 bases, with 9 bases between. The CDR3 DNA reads TGTGCCAGCTCACCCCCTAGCGCCTCCTACGAGCAGTACTTC. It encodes CASSPPSASYEQYF.

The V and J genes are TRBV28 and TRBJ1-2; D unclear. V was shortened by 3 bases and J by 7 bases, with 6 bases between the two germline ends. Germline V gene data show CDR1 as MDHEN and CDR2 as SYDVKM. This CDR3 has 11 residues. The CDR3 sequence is CASSLRGGYTF. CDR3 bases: TGTGCCAGCAGTTTGCGGGGTGGCTACACCTTC.

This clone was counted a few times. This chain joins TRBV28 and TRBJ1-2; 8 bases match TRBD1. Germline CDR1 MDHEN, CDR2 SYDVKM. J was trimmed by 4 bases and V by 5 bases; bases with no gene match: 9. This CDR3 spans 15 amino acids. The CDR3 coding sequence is TGTGCCAGCAGTGGGCCGGGACAGGCGTTCTATGGCTACACCTTC. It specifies CASSGPGQAFYGYTF.

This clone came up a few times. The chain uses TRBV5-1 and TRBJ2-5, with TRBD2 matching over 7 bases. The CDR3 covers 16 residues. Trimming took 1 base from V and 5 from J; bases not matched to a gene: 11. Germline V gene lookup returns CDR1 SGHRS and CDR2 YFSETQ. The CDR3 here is CASSLMGGRSTETQYF. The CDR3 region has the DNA TGCGCCAGCAGCTTGATGGGAGGGAGGTCAACGGAGACCCAGTACTTC.

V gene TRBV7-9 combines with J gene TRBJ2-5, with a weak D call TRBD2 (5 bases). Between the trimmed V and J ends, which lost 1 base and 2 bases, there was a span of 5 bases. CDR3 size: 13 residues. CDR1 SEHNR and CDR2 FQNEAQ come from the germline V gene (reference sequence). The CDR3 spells CASSLGGQETQYF. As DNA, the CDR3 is TGTGCCAGCAGCTTAGGCGGGCAAGAGACCCAGTACTTC.

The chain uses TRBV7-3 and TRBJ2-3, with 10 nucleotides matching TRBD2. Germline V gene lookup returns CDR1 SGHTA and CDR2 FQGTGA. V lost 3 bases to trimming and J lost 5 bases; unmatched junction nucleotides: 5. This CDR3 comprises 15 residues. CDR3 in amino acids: CASSFGLAVVDTQYF. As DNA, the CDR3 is TGTGCCAGCAGCTTCGGACTAGCGGTGGTAGATACGCAGTATTTT.

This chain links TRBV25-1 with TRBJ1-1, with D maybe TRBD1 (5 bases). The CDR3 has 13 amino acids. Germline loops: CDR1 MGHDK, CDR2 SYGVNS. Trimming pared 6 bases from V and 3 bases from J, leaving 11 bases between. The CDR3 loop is CASSGGRYTEAFF. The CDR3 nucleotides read TGTGCCAGCAGCGGGGGTAGGTACACTGAAGCTTTCTTT.